The next 12 T cell receptor beta chains were all read from a single sample in a study of blood T cell repertoires in COVID-19. Sequencing was performed with immunoSEQ multiplex PCR; in TCRdb, only in-frame clones are kept and a portion is missing. The table includes about 170,000 clones, 80% to 90% detected once. Sequenced sample: peripheral blood. The receptors shown here come from a man aged 40-49 years who had recovered from COVID-19.

V gene TRBV7-9 combines with J gene TRBJ2-5, with 11 positions matching TRBD2. V lost 4 bases to trimming and J lost 4 bases; unmatched junction nucleotides: 5. Germline CDR1 is SEHNR and CDR2 is FQNEAQ (reference sequence). The CDR3 is made up of 15 amino acids. The CDR3 nucleotides are TGTGCCAGCAGCTCTAGACTAGCGGGAACAGAGACCCAGTACTTC. It translates to CASSSRLAGTETQYF.

The chain is built from TRBV10-3 and TRBJ1-6; possible D gene TRBD1, 6 bases. CDR1 ENHRY and CDR2 SYGVKD come from the germline V gene. This CDR3 region has 13 residues. The ends were cut back, 3 bases at V and 7 bases at J, with 7 bases in the middle. CDR3 residues: CAISEGGNSPLHF. The CDR3 coding sequence is TGTGCCATCAGTGAAGGGGGAAATTCACCCCTCCACTTT.

The genes are TRBV7-2 and TRBJ2-1; TRBD1 agrees at 8 bases. The CDR3 loop spans 15 amino acids. V was pared by 4 bases and J by 6 bases, with 8 bases of the junction left unmatched. CDR1 SGHTA and CDR2 FQGNSA come from the germline V gene. CDR3 loop: CASSSVQGAINEQFF. In nucleotides, the CDR3 is TGTGCCAGCAGCTCGGTCCAGGGGGCCATCAATGAGCAGTTCTTC.

This chain links TRBV29-1 with TRBJ2-7; 9 nucleotides line up with TRBD1. This CDR3 is built from 15 residues. V trimming: 4 bases; J trimming: 4 bases; junction bases outside the gene matches: 11. Germline V CDR1 and CDR2: SQVTM, ANQGSEA. DNA of the CDR3: TGCAGCGTTGTCTTTCGACAGGGGGTAGGGTACGAGCAGTACTTC. This sequence encodes CSVVFRQGVGYEQYF.

The chain combines TRBV19 with TRBJ2-1, with D perhaps matching TRBD1 (6 bases). V lost 7 bases and J 5 bases, leaving 12 bases between the germline ends. This CDR3 comprises 13 residues. Germline CDR1 LNHDA, CDR2 SQIVND (reference sequence). CDR3 region: CASMRRQDNEQFF. The CDR3 DNA reads as TGTGCCAGTATGAGGCGACAGGACAATGAGCAGTTCTTC.

The chain recombines TRBV6-2 or TRBV6-3 with TRBJ2-1, with 9 bases matching TRBD2. V was clipped by 4 bases and J by 5 bases; unmatched bases: 6. Germline V gene lookup returns CDR1 MNHEY and CDR2 SVGEGT. The CDR3 loop spans 15 amino acids. In DNA, the CDR3 is TGTGCCAGCAGTTCCGGGACTAGCCTACACAATGAGCAGTTCTTC. Translating gives CASSSGTSLHNEQFF.

The chain uses TRBV11-2 and TRBJ1-1; D remains ambiguous. The germline V gene has CDR1 SGHAT and CDR2 FQNNGV. Deletions cut 5 bases from V and 0 bases from J, with 7 bases between. The CDR3 covers 13 residues. As DNA, the CDR3 is TGTGCCAGCAGCCAAGCAATGAACACTGAAGCTTTCTTT. Translation gives CASSQAMNTEAFF.

This clone has a handful of counts. This chain joins TRBV11-2 and TRBJ1-2, with a weak D call TRBD1 (5 bases). Germline assignment: CDR1 SGHAT and CDR2 FQNNGV. The CDR3 is made up of 13 amino acids. Between the trimmed V and J ends, which lost 3 bases and 4 bases, there was a span of 9 bases. The CDR3 here is CASSLSRGYGYTF. CDR3 nucleotides: TGTGCCAGCAGCTTGAGTAGGGGCTATGGCTACACCTTC. The full variable domain, with the rest looked up from reference TRBV11-2 and TRBJ1-2, is EAGVAQSPRYKIIEKRQSVAFWCNPISGHATLYWYQQILGQGPKLLIQFQNNGVVDDSQLPKDRFSAERLKGVDSTLKIQPAKLEDSAVYLCASSLSRGYGYTFGSGTRLTVV.

The chain combines TRBV15 with TRBJ1-2; 8 nucleotides line up with TRBD1. V was clipped by 3 bases and J by 8 bases; unmatched bases: 14. Germline V gene data show CDR1 as LNHNV and CDR2 as YYDKDF (reference sequence). This CDR3 spans 16 amino acids. The CDR3 nucleotides read TGTGCCACCAGCAGGAGCCATAGACAGGGGAATTACGGCTACACCTTC. Its protein is CATSRSHRQGNYGYTF.

This rearrangement joins TRBV7-2 to TRBJ2-3; possible D gene TRBD2, 7 bases. Germline CDR1 reads SGHTA; CDR2 reads FQGNSA. The CDR3 is 15 amino acids. Trimming removed 1 base at V and 2 bases at J, with 10 bases between. The CDR3 sequence: CASSLGRGLTDTQYF. CDR3 DNA: TGTGCCAGCAGCTTAGGGCGGGGGCTCACAGATACGCAGTATTTT. Complete variable domain (other parts from reference TRBV7-2 and TRBJ2-3): GAGVSQSPSNKVTEKGKDVELRCDPISGHTALYWYRQSLGQGLEFLIYFQGNSAPDKSGLPSDRFSAERTGGSVSTLTIQRTQQEDSAVYLCASSLGRGLTDTQYFGPGTRLTVL.

This sequence joins TRBV27 and TRBJ1-2, with 9 bases that match TRBD1. CDR3 size: 15 residues. Germline V gene data show CDR1 as MNHEY and CDR2 as SMNVEV (reference sequence). V gave up 5 bases and J gave up 8 bases; unmatched junction bases: 12. CDR3 residues: CASSPIRTGGLGYTF. CDR3 coding DNA: TGTGCCAGCAGTCCTATTCGAACAGGGGGCCTAGGCTACACCTTC.

The genes are TRBV4-3 and TRBJ2-1; the D gene is possibly TRBD2 (5 bases). V was pared by 4 bases and J by 7 bases, with 11 bases between. The CDR3 is made up of 13 amino acids. Germline V gene data show CDR1 as LGHNA and CDR2 as YSLEER. The CDR3 DNA sequence: TGCGCCAGCAGCCGCATCCTAGCAAATGAGCAGTTCTTC. It yields the protein CASSRILANEQFF.